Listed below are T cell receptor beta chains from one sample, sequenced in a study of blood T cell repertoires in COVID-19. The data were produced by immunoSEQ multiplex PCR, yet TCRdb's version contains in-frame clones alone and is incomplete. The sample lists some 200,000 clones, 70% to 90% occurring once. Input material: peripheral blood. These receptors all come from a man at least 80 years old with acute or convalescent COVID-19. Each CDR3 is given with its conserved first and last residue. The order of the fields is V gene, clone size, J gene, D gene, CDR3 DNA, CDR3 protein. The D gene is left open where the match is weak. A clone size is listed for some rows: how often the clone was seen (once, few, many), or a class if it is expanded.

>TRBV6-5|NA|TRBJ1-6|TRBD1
TGTGCCAGCAACCCGGACAGGGGGAATTCACCCCTCCACTTT
CASNPDRGNSPLHF
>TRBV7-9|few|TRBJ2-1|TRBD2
TGTGCCAGCAGTTCGATCATAGCGGGAGTCTACGATGAGCAGTTCTTC
CASSSIIAGVYDEQFF
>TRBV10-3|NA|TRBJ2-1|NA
TGTGCCATCAGTGAGGGCCGGGGTAGCTACAATGAGCAGTTCTTC
CAISEGRGSYNEQFF
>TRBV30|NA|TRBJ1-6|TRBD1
TGTGCCTGGAGAGGCCGGGACAGGGGGAAAAGCACCCTCCACTTT
CAWRGRDRGKSTLHF
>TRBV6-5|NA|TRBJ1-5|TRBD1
TGTGCCAGCAGTAAACAGGGGGGTCAGCCCCAGCATTTT
CASSKQGGQPQHF
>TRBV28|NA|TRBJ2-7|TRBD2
TGTGCCAGCGGTTCCATTCAGGGACTAGCGAGTTACGAGCAGTACTTC
CASGSIQGLASYEQYF
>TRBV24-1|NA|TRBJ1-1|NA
TGTGCCACCAGTTGGGGGCGGGACACTGAAGCTTTCTTT
CATSWGRDTEAFF
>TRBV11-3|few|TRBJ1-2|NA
TGTGCCAGTAGCGGGGGGATCGGCTATGGCTACACCTTC
CASSGGIGYGYTF
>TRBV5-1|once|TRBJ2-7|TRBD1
TGCGCCAGCAGCCTGGGGGGAGACAGGGGTAAGCAGTACTTC
CASSLGGDRGKQYF
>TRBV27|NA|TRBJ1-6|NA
TGTGCCAGCAGTTCAGGGTTCCCTAATTCACCCCTCCACTTT
CASSSGFPNSPLHF
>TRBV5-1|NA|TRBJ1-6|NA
TGCGCCAGCAGCTTGGGAGTGTATAATTCACCCCTCCACTTT
CASSLGVYNSPLHF
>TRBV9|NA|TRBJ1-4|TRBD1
TGTGCCAGCAGCGTAGAAATTGAGACAGGGCTGGAAAAACTGTTTTTT
CASSVEIETGLEKLFF
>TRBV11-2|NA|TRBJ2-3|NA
TGTGCCAGCAGCTTAGAACAGGGAGTAAAAGATACGCAGTATTTT
CASSLEQGVKDTQYF
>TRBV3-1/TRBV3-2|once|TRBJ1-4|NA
TGTGCCAGCAGCCAAGACCCCGGGATTTGGGGTGAAAAACTGTTTTTT
CASSQDPGIWGEKLFF
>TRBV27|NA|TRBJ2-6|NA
TGTGCCAGCAGTCTAGCGCCGGGACGGACCTCTGGGGCCAACGTCCTGACTTTC
CASSLAPGRTSGANVLTF
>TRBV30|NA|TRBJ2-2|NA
TGTGCCTGGAGGGGAGTCGGGGGTCCGAACACCGGGGAGCTGTTTTTT
CAWRGVGGPNTGELFF
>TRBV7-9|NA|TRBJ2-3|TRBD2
TGTGCCAGCAGCCTCGGACTAGCGGGAGGCCCAGATACGCAGTATTTT
CASSLGLAGGPDTQYF
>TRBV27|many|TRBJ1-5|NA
TGTGCCAGCAGTCCCGACATGCAGGGGCAGCCCCAGCATTTT
CASSPDMQGQPQHF
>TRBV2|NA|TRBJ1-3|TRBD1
TGTGCCAGAGGGACAGCGGACACCATATATTTT
CARGTADTIYF
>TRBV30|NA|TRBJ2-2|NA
TGTGCCTGGAGTGTATCACCGGGACTCACCGGGGAGCTGTTTTTT
CAWSVSPGLTGELFF
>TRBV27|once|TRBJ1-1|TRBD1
TGTGCCAGCAGTACCCGACAGGGGGCGTTTGACACTGAAGCTTTCTTT
CASSTRQGAFDTEAFF
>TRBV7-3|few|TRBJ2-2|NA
TGTGCCAGCAGCTTCCTTTCGAACACCGGGGAGCTGTTTTTT
CASSFLSNTGELFF
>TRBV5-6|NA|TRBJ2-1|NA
TGTGCCAGCAGCAAGACTGGTTACAATGAGCAGTTCTTC
CASSKTGYNEQFF
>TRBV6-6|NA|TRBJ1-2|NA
TGTGCCAGCAGCAACACGACAGCTAACTATGGCTACACCTTC
CASSNTTANYGYTF
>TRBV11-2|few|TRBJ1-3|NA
TGTGCCAGCAGCCTTAGACAGGGAAACACCATATATTTT
CASSLRQGNTIYF
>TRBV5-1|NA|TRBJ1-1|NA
TGCGCCAGCCTCCCGGGGAAGGGGAACACTGAAGCTTTCTTT
CASLPGKGNTEAFF
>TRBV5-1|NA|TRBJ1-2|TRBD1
TGCGCCAGCAGCTTGGGGACAGGGGGAGCTTTGTGGTATGGCTACACCTTC
CASSLGTGGALWYGYTF
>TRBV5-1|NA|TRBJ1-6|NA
TGCGCCAGCAGCCCTAACAGGAATTCCTATAATTCACCCCTCCACTTT
CASSPNRNSYNSPLHF
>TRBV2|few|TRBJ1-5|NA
TGTGCCACCACAGAAGATTATAGCAATCAGCCCCAGCATTTT
CATTEDYSNQPQHF
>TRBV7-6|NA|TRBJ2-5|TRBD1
TGTGCCAGCAGCCCCGGGACAGGGGGCCAAGGGCCCCAGTACTTC
CASSPGTGGQGPQYF
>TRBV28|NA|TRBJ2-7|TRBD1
TGTGCCAGCAGTAAGGGACAGGGGATGCGGCAGTACTTC
CASSKGQGMRQYF
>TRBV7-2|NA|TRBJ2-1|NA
TGTGCCAGCAGGGAGAGGACTTACTACAATGAGCAGTTCTTC
CASRERTYYNEQFF
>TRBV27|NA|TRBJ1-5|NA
TGTGCCAGCAGTTTAGAACAGAACAATCAGCCCCAGCATTTT
CASSLEQNNQPQHF
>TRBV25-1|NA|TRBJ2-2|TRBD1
TGTGCCAGCAGCAGAGAGGACAGGTTCGTAGGGGAGCTGTTTTTT
CASSREDRFVGELFF
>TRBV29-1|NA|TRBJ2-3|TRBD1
TGCAGCGTTGGGGGACAGGGGGCTGCAGATACGCAGTATTTT
CSVGGQGAADTQYF
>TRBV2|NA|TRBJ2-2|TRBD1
TGTGCCAGCAGTGGACAGGGCACCGGGGAGCTGTTTTTT
CASSGQGTGELFF
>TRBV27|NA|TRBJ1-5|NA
TGTGCCAGCAGTCCCCAGGGAGGGGGGTTTCAGCCCCAGCATTTT
CASSPQGGGFQPQHF
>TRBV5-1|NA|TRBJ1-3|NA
TGCGCCAGCAGCTTGGCGTCAGGAGGACGAAACACCATATATTTT
CASSLASGGRNTIYF
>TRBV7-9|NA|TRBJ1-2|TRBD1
TGTGCCAGCAGCCCGGACAGGGGCTATGGCTACACCTTC
CASSPDRGYGYTF
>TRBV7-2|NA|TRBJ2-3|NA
TGTGCCAGCAGCTTAAGACCCGCGGGGTACACAGATACGCAGTATTTT
CASSLRPAGYTDTQYF
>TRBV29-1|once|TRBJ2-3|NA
TGCAGCGTTGACCAGGGCGCGTATACGCAGTATTTT
CSVDQGAYTQYF
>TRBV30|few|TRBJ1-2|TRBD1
TGTGCCTGCCACGCCTCGTTGACAGGGGGGAACTATGGCTACACCTTC
CACHASLTGGNYGYTF